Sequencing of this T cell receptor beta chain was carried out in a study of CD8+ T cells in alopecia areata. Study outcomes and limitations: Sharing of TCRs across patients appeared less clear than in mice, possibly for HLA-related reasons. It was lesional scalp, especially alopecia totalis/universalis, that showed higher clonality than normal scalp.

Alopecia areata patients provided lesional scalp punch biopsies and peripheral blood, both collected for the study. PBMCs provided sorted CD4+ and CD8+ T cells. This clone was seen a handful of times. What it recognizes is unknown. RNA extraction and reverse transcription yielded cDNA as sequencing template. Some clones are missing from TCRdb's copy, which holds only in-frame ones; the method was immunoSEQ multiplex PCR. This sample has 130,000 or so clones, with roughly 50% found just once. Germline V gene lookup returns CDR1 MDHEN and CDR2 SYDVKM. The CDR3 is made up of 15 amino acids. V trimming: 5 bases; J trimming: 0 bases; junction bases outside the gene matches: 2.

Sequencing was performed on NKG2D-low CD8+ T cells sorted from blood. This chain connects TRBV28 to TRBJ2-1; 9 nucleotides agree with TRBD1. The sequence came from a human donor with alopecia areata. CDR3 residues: CASSAGQGSYNEQFF. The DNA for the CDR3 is TGTGCCAGCAGTGCGGGACAGGGCTCCTACAATGAGCAGTTCTTC. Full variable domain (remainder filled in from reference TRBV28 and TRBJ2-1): DVKVTQSSRYLVKRTGEKVFLECVQDMDHENMFWYRQDPGLGLRLIYFSYDVKMKEKGDIPEGYSVSREKKERFSLILESASTNQTSMYLCASSAGQGSYNEQFFGPGTRLTVL.